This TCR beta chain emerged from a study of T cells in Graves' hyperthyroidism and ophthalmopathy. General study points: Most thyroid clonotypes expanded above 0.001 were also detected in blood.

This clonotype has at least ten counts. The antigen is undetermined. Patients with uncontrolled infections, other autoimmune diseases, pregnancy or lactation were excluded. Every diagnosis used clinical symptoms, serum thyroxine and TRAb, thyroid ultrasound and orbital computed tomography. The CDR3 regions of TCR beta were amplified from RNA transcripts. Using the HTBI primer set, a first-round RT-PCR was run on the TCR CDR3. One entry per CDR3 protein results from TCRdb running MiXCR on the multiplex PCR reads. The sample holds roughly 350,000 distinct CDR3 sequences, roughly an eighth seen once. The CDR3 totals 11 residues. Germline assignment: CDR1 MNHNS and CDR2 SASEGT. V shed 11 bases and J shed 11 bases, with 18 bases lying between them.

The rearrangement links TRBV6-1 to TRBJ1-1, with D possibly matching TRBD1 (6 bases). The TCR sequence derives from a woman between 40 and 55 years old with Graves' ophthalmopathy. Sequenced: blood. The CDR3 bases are TGTGCCGCATTAAACAGGGAGATGGCTTTCTTT. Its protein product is CAALNREMAFF.